The sequence of this T cell receptor (beta chain) was determined in a study of T cell responses to AZD1222 COVID-19 vaccine. Measured with immunoSEQ multiplex PCR; TCRdb has only the in-frame clones, and not every one. The sample contains some 200,000 clones, approximately 90% of which appear only once. CDR1 and CDR2 (germline): LNHDA, SQIVND (reference sequence). Trimming took off 3 bases at V and 2 bases at J, with 14 bases between the two ends. The CDR3 contains 15 residues. The rearrangement joins TRBV19 to TRBJ2-7; a weak D match, TRBD2 (5 bases). The origin of this receptor is an adult who received the AZD1222 COVID-19 vaccine. The sample in question was peripheral blood, obtained 28 days after the second AZD1222 dose. The CDR3 nucleotides are TGTGCCAGTAGTATGTCACACGGAGGCACCTACGAGCAGTACTTC. Translation gives CASSMSHGGTYEQYF.